This T cell receptor (beta chain) was captured by sequencing in a study of blood T cell repertoires in COVID-19. As for the study in general: Acute and convalescent COVID-19 specimens originated in the United States, Italy and Spain. From T cells, B-cell-depleted T cells, or PBMCs came the material, which was cDNA or gDNA.

Under the authors' procedure: Reference gene primer amplification in the assay estimated nucleated cell counts. Assay: immunoSEQ multiplex PCR; the TCRdb copy retains only in-frame clones and omits some. V, J and clone size derive from that table, while D and trimming were established from the DNA sequence. Of 200,000 or so clones listed, about 94% were seen once; the top ten hold around 0.84%. The CDR3 spans 14 residues. Germline V gene lookup returns CDR1 SGHAT and CDR2 FQNNGV. Deletions cut 7 bases from V and 4 bases from J, with 14 bases between. This receptor was obtained from a man aged 60-69 years with COVID-19, enrolled during active disease. V is TRBV11-2 and J is TRBJ1-3; a possible D gene is TRBD1 (5 bases). The sequenced sample was peripheral blood. CDR3 nucleotide sequence: TGTGCCAGCACCCTAGGCGGGGCAGGAAACACCATATATTTT. As protein: CASTLGGAGNTIYF.